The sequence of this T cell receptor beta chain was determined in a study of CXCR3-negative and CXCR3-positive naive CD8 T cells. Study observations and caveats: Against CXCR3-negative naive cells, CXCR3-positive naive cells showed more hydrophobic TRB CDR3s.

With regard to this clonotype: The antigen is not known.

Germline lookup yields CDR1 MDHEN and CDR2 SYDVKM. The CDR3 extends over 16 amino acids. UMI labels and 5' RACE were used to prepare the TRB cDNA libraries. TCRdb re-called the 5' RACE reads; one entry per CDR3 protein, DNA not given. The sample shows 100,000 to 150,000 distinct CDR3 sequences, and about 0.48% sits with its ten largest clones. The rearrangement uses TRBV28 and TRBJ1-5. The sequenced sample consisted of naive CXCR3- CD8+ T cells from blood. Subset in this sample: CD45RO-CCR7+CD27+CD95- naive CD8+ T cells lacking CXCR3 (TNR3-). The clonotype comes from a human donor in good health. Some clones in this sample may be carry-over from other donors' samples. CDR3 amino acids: CASSLYGGDVNQPQHF. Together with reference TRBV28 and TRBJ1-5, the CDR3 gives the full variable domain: DVKVTQSSRYLVKRTGEKVFLECVQDMDHENMFWYRQDPGLGLRLIYFSYDVKMKEKGDIPEGYSVSREKKERFSLILESASTNQTSMYLCASSLYGGDVNQPQHFGDGTRLSIL.